The source of this TCR beta chain is a study of shared clonotypes between healthy human individuals. Study-level points and caveats: Sample collection involved blood only; tissue repertoires are likely different.

This clone was seen only once. The antigen is unknown. Other DNA sequences in this sample translate to the same CDR3. The data were produced by immunoSEQ multiplex PCR, yet TCRdb's version contains in-frame clones alone and is incomplete. The table has about 2.3 million clones, 80% to 95% seen once. The receptor's source is a man between 18 and 29 years old in good health. Some clones in this sample may be carry-over from other donors' samples. Input material: naive CD4+ T cells from PBMCs. Indicated subset: CD45RA+ positively selected.

The CDR3 protein is CAWSTSSYEQYF. CDR3 nucleotide sequence: TGTGCCTGGAGTACTAGCTCCTACGAGCAGTACTTC. V usage is TRBV30 and J usage is TRBJ2-7; maybe TRBD2 (5 bases). V was clipped by 2 bases and J by 0 bases, with 5 bases between them. The CDR3 has 12 residues. Germline V gives CDR1 GTSNPN, CDR2 SVGIG (reference sequence).